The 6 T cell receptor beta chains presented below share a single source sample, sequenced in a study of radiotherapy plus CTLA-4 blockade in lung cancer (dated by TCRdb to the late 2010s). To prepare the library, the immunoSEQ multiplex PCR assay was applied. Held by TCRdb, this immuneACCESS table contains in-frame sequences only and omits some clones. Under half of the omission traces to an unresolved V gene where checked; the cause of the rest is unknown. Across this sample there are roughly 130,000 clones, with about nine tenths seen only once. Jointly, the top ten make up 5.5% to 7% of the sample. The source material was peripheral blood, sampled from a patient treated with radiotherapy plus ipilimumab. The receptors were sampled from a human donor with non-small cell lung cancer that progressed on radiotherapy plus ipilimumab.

CDR3: CASSYGQGAYNEQFF. CDR3 DNA sequence: TGTGCCAGCAGCTATGGACAGGGGGCCTACAATGAGCAGTTCTTC. The chain combines TRBV5-4 with TRBJ2-1, with 10 bases that match TRBD1. CDR1 and CDR2 (germline): SGHNT, YYREEE (reference sequence). The J segment lost 2 bases and the V segment lost 3 bases, leaving 2 bases of the junction unmatched. CDR3 length: 15 amino acids.

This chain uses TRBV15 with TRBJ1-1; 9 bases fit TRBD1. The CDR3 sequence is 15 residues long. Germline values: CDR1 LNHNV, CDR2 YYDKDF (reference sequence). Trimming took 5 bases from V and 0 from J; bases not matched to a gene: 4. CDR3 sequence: CATSVDRGMNTEAFF. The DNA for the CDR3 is TGTGCCACCAGCGTGGACAGGGGAATGAACACTGAAGCTTTCTTT.

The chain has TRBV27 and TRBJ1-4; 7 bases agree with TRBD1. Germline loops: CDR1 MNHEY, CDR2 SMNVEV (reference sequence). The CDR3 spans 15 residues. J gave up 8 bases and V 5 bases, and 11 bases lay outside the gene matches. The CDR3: CASSITSGQSEKLFF. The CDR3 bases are TGTGCCAGCAGTATCACATCGGGACAGAGCGAAAAACTGTTTTTT.

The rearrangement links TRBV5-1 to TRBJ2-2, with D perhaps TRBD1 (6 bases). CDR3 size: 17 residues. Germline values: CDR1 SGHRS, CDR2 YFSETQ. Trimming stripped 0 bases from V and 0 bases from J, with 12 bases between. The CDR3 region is CASSLALGDTNTGELFF. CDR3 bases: TGCGCCAGCAGCTTGGCCTTGGGGGACACGAACACCGGGGAGCTGTTTTTT.

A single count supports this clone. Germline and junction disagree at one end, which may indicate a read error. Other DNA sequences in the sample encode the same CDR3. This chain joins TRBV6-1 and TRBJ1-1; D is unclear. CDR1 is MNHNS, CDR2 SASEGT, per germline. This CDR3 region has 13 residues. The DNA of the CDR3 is TGTGCCAGCAGTGATATTGAGTCCACTGAGGCTTTCTTT. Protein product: CASSDIESTEAFF.

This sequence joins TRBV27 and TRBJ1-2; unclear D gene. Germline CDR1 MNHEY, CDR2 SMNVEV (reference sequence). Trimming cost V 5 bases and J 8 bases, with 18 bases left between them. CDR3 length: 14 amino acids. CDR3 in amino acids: CASSPSGLIRGYTF. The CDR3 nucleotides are TGTGCCAGCAGTCCTTCAGGACTAATCAGGGGCTACACCTTC.